The 16 T cell receptor beta chains presented below share a single source sample, sequenced in a study of vaccination and CD4 T cells after COVID-19. Indicated treatment: approximately nine-day PBMC culture with coronavirus spike peptide pools or control peptides (ViraFEST assay). CD4+ T cells that came from the unexposed donor were collected before the COVID-19 pandemic (2011-2018). These receptors' antigens are unknown. With the Oncomine TCR Beta short-read assay, DNA from cultured CD4+ T cells was sequenced. TCRdb re-derived calls from the PCR reads in MiXCR, one entry per CDR3 protein. The repertoire holds around 7,000 distinct CDR3 sequences, with roughly 40% as singletons. Sequenced material: CD4+ T cells from blood, cultured in vitro. All receptors derive from a human donor in good health.

Only one count was recorded for this clonotype. The chain links TRBV11-2 to TRBJ2-7; TRBD2 matches 7 bases. Germline CDR1 reads SGHAT; CDR2 reads FQNNGV. Germline trimming cut 4 bases from V and 4 bases from J; bases unmatched to any gene: 7. The CDR3 runs to 14 residues. The CDR3 here is CASSSYGRRYEQYF. CDR3 coding DNA: TGTGCCAGCAGCTCCTACGGGAGGAGGTACGAGCAGTACTTC.

V usage is TRBV12-3 or TRBV12-4 and J usage is TRBJ1-5, with D perhaps matching TRBD1 (6 bases). Trimming pared 5 bases from V and 1 base from J, leaving 12 bases between. The CDR3 contains 15 residues. The CDR3: CASSPRGLSNQPQHF. CDR3 coding DNA: TGTGCCAGCAGTCCCAGGGGTTTGAGCAATCAGCCCCAGCATTTT.

This clonotype was recorded only once. The gene calls are TRBV12-3 or TRBV12-4 and TRBJ1-2, with D possibly TRBD1 on 6 matching bases. V dropped 5 bases and J dropped 7 bases, with 8 bases sitting between them. This CDR3 is built from 11 residues. This CDR3 is CASSPGVGYTF. Written as DNA, the CDR3 is TGTGCCAGCAGTCCAGGGGTTGGCTACACCTTC.

The rearrangement links TRBV20-1 to TRBJ1-3; TRBD1 matches 9 bases. Trimming cost V 6 bases and J 2 bases; bases outside gene matches: 2. Germline V gene data show CDR1 as DFQATT and CDR2 as SNEGSKA (reference sequence). CDR3 length: 13 residues. The CDR3 loop reads CSAWTGAGNTIYF. The CDR3 coding sequence is TGCAGTGCCTGGACAGGGGCTGGAAACACCATATATTTT.

The chain links TRBV12-3 or TRBV12-4 to TRBJ1-1; D uncertain. V was trimmed by 2 bases and J by 1 base, leaving 5 bases between them. The CDR3 length is 13 residues. For the CDR3, the DNA is TGTGCCAGCAGTTTAAAGCCGAACACTGAAGCTTTCTTT. Residues: CASSLKPNTEAFF.

V gene TRBV20-1 combines with J gene TRBJ1-2, with unresolved D. The CDR3 sequence is 10 residues long. Germline V gene data show CDR1 as DFQATT and CDR2 as SNEGSKA (reference sequence). V was clipped by 2 bases and J by 5 bases, with 3 bases between them. The CDR3 reads CSARLYGYTF. In DNA form, the CDR3 reads TGCAGTGCTAGACTATATGGCTACACCTTC.

The chain employs TRBV6-1 and TRBJ2-1; no clear D gene. Between the trimmed V and J ends, which lost 6 bases and 10 bases, there was a span of 13 bases. Per the germline V gene, CDR1 is MNHNS and CDR2 is SASEGT. This CDR3 region has 12 residues. The CDR3 spells CASSLLSREQFF. CDR3 nucleotide sequence: TGTGCCAGCAGCCTCCTCTCTAGAGAGCAGTTCTTC.

The V and J genes are TRBV5-1 and TRBJ1-5; TRBD1 agrees at 8 bases. Germline V gene sequence: CDR1 SGHRS, CDR2 YFSETQ. This CDR3 is 14 amino acids long. Trimming cost V 2 bases and J 6 bases; bases outside gene matches: 4. CDR3 loop: CASSLGQGGQPQHF. The CDR3 nucleotides are TGCGCCAGCAGCTTAGGACAGGGCGGTCAGCCCCAGCATTTT.

This clonotype was seen only a few times. This sequence joins TRBV19 and TRBJ2-5; D gene ambiguous. With 6 bases removed from V and 7 bases from J, the gap between germline ends came to 15 bases. The CDR3 consists of 13 residues. Germline CDR1 is LNHDA and CDR2 is SQIVND (reference sequence). DNA for the CDR3: TGTGCCAGTAGATCGGGCCCAGTGGGGACCCAGTACTTC. Its translation: CASRSGPVGTQYF. Filled out from reference TRBV19 and TRBJ2-5, the complete variable domain reads DGGITQSPKYLFRKEGQNVTLSCEQNLNHDAMYWYRQDPGQGLRLIYYSQIVNDFQKGDIAEGYSVSREKKESFPLTVTSAQKNPTAFYLCASRSGPVGTQYFGPGTRLLVL.

The chain combines TRBV6-1 with TRBJ1-2; a weak D match, TRBD1 (6 bases). The CDR3 is 16 amino acids. The germline V and J ends were trimmed by 2 bases and 4 bases, with 17 bases remaining between them. CDR1 MNHNS and CDR2 SASEGT come from the germline V gene. Here the CDR3 DNA reads TGTGCCAGCAGTGAACCCCTGCAGGGGCGCCGCTATGGCTACACCTTC. Encoded protein: CASSEPLQGRRYGYTF.

V usage is TRBV6-1 and J usage is TRBJ1-2; no clear D. Between the trimmed V and J ends, which lost 5 bases and 4 bases, there was a span of 11 bases. Germline V gives CDR1 MNHNS, CDR2 SASEGT. CDR3 length: 13 residues. The CDR3 protein is CASSPSGTYGYTF. CDR3 nucleotide sequence: TGTGCCAGCAGTCCGTCCGGCACCTATGGCTACACCTTC.

The V and J genes are TRBV7-2 and TRBJ2-1, with 7 bases identical to TRBD2. Germline V gene sequence: CDR1 SGHTA, CDR2 FQGNSA. The CDR3 contains 16 residues. V was pared by 7 bases and J by 3 bases, with 12 bases of the junction left unmatched. CDR3 residues: CASTSPGLPNYNEQFF. The DNA of the CDR3 is TGTGCCAGCACCTCTCCGGGACTACCGAACTACAATGAGCAGTTCTTC.

The chain uses TRBV6-1 and TRBJ2-7; unclear D gene. The CDR3 loop spans 11 amino acids. The V and J ends lost 6 bases and 6 bases respectively, with 9 bases between them. Germline lookup yields CDR1 MNHNS and CDR2 SASEGT. The CDR3 sequence is CASSDLGEQYF. DNA of the CDR3: TGTGCCAGCAGCGACCTGGGCGAGCAGTACTTC.

The chain joins TRBV27 to TRBJ2-7; D gene ambiguous. V was pared by 4 bases and J by 4 bases, with 26 bases between. CDR3 length: 18 residues. Germline V gene sequence: CDR1 MNHEY, CDR2 SMNVEV (reference sequence). The CDR3 protein is CASSYTQDVISGAYEQYF. The CDR3 region has the DNA TGTGCCAGCAGTTATACCCAAGATGTAATTTCCGGAGCTTACGAGCAGTACTTC.

A note on this clonotype: This may come from a read error, since a much larger clone is one base off. The chain employs TRBV7-2 and TRBJ2-5, with D tentatively TRBD1 or TRBD2 (5 bases each). The ends were cut back, 0 bases at V and 7 bases at J, with 12 bases in the middle. The CDR3 totals 14 residues. CDR1 is SGHTA and CDR2 is FQGNSA in the germline V gene. CDR3 protein: CASSLAEGLGTQYF. The CDR3 nucleotides are TGTGCCAGCAGCTTAGCCGAGGGGCTCGGGACCCAGTACTTC.

The chain carries TRBV20-1 and TRBJ1-6; D possibly corresponds to TRBD1 (6 bases). Trimming pared 1 base from V and 7 bases from J, leaving 11 bases between. CDR1 DFQATT and CDR2 SNEGSKA come from the germline V gene (reference sequence). This CDR3 is built from 14 residues. The CDR3 spells CSARVSQGNSPLHF. CDR3 nucleotides: TGCAGTGCTAGAGTTTCACAGGGAAATTCACCCCTCCACTTT.